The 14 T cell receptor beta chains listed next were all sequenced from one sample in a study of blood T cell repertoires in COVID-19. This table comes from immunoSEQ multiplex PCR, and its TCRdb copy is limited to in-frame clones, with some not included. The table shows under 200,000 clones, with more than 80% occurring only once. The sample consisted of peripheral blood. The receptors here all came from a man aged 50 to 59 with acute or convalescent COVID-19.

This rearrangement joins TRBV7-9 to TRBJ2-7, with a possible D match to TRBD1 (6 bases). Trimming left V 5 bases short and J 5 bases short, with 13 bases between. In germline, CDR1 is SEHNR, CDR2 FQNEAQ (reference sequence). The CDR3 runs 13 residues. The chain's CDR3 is CASSQTGANEQYF. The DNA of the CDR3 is TGTGCCAGCAGCCAGACAGGAGCCAACGAGCAGTACTTC.

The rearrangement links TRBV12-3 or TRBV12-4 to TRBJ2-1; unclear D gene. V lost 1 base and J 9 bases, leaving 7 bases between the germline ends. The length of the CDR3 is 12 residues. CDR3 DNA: TGTGCCAGCAGTTTAGATTACGGTGAGCAGTTCTTC. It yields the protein CASSLDYGEQFF.

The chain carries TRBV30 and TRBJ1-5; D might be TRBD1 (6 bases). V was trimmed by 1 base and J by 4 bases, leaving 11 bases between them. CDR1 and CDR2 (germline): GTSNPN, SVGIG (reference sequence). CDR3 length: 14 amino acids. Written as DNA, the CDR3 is TGTGCCTGGAGTGCGCGGACAGTTAATCAGCCCCAGCATTTT. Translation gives CAWSARTVNQPQHF.

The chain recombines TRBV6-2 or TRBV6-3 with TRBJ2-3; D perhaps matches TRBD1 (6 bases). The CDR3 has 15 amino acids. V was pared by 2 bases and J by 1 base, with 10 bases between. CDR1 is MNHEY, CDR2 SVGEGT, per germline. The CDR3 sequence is CASSYTGSRTDTQYF. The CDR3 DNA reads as TGTGCCAGCAGTTACACAGGGTCCCGCACAGATACGCAGTATTTT.

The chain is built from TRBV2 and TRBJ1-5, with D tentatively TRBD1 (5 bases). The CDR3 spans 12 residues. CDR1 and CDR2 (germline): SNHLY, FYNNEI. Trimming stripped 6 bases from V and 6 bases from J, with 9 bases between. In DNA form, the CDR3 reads TGTGCCAGCAGCCAGGGTCGTCAGCCCCAGCATTTT. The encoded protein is CASSQGRQPQHF.

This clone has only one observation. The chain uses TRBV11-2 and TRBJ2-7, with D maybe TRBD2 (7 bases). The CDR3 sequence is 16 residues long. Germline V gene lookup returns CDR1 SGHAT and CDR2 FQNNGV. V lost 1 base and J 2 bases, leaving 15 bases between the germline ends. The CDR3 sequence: CASSLVGGGFAYEQYF. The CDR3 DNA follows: TGTGCCAGCAGCTTAGTGGGGGGGGGCTTCGCCTACGAGCAGTACTTC.

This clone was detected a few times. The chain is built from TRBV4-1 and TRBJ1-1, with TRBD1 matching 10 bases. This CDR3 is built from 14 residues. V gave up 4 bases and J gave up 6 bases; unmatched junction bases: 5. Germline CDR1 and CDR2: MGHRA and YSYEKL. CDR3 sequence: CASSLSTGGPEAFF. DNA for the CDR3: TGCGCCAGCAGCCTGTCGACAGGGGGCCCTGAAGCTTTCTTT.

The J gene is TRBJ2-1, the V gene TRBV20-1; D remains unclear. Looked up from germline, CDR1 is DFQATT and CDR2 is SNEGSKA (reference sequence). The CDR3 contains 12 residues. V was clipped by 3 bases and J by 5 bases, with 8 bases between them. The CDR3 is CSASPIHNEQFF. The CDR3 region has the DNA TGCAGTGCTAGTCCCATTCACAATGAGCAGTTCTTC.

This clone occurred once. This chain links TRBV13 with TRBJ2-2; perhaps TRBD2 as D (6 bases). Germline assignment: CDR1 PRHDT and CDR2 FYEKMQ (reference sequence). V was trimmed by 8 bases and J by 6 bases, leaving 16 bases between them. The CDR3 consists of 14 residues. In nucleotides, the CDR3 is TGTGCCAGCGGGGTGACGGGAGCTTCCGGGGAGCTGTTTTTT. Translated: CASGVTGASGELFF. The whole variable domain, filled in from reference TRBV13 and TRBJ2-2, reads AAGVIQSPRHLIKEKRETATLKCYPIPRHDTVYWYQQGPGQDPQFLISFYEKMQSDKGSIPDRFSAQQFSDYHSELNMSSLELGDSALYFCASGVTGASGELFFGEGSRLTVL.

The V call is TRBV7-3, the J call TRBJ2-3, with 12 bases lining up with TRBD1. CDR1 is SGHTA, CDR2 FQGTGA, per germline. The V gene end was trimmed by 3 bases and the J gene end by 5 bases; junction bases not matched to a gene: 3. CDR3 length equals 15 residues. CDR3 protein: CASSLGQGAGDTQYF. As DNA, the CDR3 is TGTGCCAGCAGCTTGGGACAGGGGGCCGGAGATACGCAGTATTTT.

The CDR3 spells CASSPLQGNTEAFF. DNA of the CDR3: TGTGCCAGCTCACCCTTACAGGGGAACACTGAAGCTTTCTTT. The chain has TRBV18 and TRBJ1-1, with D tentatively TRBD1 (6 bases). From germline, CDR1 is KGHSH and CDR2 LQKENI. Trimming removed 3 bases from V and 1 base from J, with 9 bases in between. The CDR3 consists of 14 residues.

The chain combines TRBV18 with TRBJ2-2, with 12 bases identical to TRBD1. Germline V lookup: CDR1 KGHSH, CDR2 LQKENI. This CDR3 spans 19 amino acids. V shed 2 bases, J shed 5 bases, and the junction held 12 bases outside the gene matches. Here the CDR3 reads CASSPWFPGTGGRTGELFF. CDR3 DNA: TGTGCCAGCTCACCATGGTTTCCCGGGACAGGGGGCCGTACCGGGGAGCTGTTTTTT.

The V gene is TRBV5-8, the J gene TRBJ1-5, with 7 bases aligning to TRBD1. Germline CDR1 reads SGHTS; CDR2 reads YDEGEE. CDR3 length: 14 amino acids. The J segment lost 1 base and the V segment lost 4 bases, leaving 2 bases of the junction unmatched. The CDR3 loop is CASSLTGSNQPQHF. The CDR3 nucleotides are TGTGCCAGCAGCCTGACAGGGAGCAATCAGCCCCAGCATTTT.

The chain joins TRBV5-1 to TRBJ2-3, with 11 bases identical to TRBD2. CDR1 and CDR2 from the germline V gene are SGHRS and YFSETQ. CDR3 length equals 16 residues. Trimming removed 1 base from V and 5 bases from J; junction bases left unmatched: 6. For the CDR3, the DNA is TGCGCCAGCAGCTTGCAGTCTAGCGGGGGGATAGATACGCAGTATTTT. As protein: CASSLQSSGGIDTQYF.